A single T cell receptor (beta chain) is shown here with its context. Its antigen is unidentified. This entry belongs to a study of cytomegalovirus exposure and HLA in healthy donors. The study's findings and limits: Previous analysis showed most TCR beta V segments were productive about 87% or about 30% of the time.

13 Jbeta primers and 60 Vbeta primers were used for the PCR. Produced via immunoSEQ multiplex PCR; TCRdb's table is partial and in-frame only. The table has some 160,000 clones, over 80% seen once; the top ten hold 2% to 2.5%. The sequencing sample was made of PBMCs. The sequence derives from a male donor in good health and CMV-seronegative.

The chain's CDR3 is CASSSDRGTEAFF. The CDR3 DNA reads as TGTGCCAGCAGCTCCGACAGGGGAACTGAAGCTTTCTTT. This chain links TRBV11-2 with TRBJ1-1, with 8 bases identical to TRBD1. CDR1 and CDR2 (germline): SGHAT, FQNNGV. The CDR3 has 13 residues. V trimming: 4 bases; J trimming: 5 bases; junction bases outside the gene matches: 3.